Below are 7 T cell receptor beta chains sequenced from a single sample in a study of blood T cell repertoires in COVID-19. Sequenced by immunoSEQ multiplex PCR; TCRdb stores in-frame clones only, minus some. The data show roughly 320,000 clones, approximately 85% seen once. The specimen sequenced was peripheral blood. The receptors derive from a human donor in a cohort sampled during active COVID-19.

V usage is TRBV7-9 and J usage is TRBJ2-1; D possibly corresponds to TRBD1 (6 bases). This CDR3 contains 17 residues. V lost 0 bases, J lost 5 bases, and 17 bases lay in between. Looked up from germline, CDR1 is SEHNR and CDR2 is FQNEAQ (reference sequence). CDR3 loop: CASSLAPGGRFDNEQFF. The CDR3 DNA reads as TGTGCCAGCAGCTTAGCGCCTGGGGGCCGGTTTGACAATGAGCAGTTCTTC.

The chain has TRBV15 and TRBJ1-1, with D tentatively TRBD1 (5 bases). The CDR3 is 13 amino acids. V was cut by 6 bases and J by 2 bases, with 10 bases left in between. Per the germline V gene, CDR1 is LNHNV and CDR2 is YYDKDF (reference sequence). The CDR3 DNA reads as TGTGCCACCAGGGTGGGGGGTAACACTGAAGCTTTCTTT. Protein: CATRVGGNTEAFF.

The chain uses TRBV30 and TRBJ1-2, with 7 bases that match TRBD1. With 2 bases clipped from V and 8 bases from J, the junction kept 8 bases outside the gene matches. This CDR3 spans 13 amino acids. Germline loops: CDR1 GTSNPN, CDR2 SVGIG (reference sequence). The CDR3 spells CAWSPPGGRGYTF. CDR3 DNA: TGTGCCTGGAGTCCTCCAGGGGGTAGGGGCTACACCTTC.

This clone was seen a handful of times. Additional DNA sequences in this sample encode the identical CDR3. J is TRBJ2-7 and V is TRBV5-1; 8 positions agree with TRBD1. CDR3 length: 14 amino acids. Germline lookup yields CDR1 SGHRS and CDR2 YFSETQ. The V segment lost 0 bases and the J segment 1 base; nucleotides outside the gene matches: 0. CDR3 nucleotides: TGCGCCAGCAGCTTGGGACAGGGGTCCTACGAGCAGTACTTC. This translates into CASSLGQGSYEQYF.

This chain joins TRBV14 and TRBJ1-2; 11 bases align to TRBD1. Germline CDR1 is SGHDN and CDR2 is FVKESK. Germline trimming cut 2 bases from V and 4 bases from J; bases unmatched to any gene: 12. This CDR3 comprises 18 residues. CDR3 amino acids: CASSQTLGQGAIGYGYTF. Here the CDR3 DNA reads TGTGCCAGCAGCCAAACGTTAGGACAGGGGGCCATAGGCTATGGCTACACCTTC.

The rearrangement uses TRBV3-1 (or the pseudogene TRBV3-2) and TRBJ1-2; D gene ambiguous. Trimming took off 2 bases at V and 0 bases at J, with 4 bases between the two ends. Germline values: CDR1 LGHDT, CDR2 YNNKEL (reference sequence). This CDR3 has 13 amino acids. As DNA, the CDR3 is TGTGCCAGCAGCCAAAGAGCTAACTATGGCTACACCTTC. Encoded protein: CASSQRANYGYTF.

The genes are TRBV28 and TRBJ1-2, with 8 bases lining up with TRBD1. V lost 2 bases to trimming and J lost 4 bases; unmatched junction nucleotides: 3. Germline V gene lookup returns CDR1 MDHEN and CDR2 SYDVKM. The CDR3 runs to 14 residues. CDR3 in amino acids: CASSLPRGLYGYTF. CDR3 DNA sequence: TGTGCCAGCAGTTTACCCAGGGGGCTCTATGGCTACACCTTC.